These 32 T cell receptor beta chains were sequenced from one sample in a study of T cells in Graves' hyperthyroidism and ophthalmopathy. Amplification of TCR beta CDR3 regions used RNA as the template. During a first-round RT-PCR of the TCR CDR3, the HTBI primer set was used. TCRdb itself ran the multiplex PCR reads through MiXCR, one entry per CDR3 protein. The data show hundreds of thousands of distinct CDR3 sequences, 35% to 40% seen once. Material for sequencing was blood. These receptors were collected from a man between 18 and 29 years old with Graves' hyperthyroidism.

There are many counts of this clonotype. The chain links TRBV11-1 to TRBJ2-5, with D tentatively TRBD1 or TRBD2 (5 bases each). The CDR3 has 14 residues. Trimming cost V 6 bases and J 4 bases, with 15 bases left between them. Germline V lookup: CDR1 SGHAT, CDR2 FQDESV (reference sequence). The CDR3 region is CASSQDIGGETQYF. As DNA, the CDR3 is TGTGCCAGCAGTCAGGACATTGGAGGAGAGACCCAGTACTTC.

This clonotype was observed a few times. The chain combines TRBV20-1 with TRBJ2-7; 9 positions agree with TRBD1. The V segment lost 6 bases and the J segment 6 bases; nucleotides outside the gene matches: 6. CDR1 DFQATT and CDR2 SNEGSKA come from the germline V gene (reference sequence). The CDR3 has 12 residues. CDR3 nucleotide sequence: TGCAGTGCCAGGGACAGGGAGGGCGAGCAGTACTTC. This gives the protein CSARDREGEQYF.

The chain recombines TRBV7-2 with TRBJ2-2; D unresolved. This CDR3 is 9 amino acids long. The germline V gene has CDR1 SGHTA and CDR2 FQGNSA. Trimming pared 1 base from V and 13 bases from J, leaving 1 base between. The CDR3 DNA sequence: TGTGCCAGCAGCTTAGTGCTGTTTTTT. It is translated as CASSLVLFF.

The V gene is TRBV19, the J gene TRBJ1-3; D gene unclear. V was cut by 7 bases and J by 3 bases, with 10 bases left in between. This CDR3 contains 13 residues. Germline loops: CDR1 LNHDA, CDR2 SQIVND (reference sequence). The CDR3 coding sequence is TGTGCCAGTATGACCGGTTTTGGAAACACCATATATTTT. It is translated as CASMTGFGNTIYF.

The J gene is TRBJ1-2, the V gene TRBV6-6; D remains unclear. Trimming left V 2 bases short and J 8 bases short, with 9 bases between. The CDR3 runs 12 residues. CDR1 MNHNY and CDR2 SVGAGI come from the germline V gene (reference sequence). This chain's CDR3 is CASSYDTSGYTF. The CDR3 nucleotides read TGTGCCAGCAGTTACGACACTAGCGGCTACACCTTC.

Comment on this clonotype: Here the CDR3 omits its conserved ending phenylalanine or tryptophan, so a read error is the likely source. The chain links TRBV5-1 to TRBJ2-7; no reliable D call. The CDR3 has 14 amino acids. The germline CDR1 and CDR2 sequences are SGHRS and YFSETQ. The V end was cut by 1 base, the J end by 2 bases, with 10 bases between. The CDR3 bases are TGCGCCAGCAGCTTGAAAGGGAACACCTACGAGCAGTACCTC. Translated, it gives CASSLKGNTYEQYL.

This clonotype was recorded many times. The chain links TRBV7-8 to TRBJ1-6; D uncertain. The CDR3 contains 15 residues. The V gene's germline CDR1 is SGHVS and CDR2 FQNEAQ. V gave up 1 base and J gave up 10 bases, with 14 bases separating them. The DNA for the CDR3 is TGTGCCAGCAGCTTAGATCGTCGGGGTAGGTCACCCCTCCACTTT. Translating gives CASSLDRRGRSPLHF.

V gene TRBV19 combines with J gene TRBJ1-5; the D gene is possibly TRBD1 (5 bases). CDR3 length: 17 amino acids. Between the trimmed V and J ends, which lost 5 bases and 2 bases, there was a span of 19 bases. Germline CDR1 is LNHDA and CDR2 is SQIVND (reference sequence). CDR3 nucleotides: TGTGCCAGTAGTCTCTTACCGGGACTCCTCCGCAATCAGCCCCAGCATTTT. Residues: CASSLLPGLLRNQPQHF.

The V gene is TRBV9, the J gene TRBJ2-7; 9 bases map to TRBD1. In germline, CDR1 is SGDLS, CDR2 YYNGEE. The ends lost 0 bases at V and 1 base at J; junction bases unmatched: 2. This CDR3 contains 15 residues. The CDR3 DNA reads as TGTGCCAGCAGCGTAGAGGGACAGGGATCCTACGAGCAGTACTTC. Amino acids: CASSVEGQGSYEQYF.

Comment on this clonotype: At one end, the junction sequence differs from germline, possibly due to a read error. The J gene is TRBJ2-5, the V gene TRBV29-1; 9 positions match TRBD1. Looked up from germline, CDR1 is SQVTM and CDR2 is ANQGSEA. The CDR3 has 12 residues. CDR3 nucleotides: TGCAGCGTGGGACAGGGAGGAGAGGCCCAGTACTTC. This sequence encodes CSVGQGGEAQYF.

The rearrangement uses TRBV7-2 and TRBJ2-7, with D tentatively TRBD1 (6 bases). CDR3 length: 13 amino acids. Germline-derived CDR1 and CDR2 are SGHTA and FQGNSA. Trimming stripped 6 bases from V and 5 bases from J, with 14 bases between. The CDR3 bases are TGTGCCAGCAGTTACAGGGCCAGGGACGAGCAGTACTTC. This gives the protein CASSYRARDEQYF.

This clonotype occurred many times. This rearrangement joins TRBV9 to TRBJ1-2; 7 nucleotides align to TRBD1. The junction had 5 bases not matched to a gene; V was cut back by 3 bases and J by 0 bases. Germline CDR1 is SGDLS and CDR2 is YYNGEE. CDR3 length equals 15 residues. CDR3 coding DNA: TGTGCCAGCAGCGGGACAGGACCCGCTAACTATGGCTACACCTTC. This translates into CASSGTGPANYGYTF.

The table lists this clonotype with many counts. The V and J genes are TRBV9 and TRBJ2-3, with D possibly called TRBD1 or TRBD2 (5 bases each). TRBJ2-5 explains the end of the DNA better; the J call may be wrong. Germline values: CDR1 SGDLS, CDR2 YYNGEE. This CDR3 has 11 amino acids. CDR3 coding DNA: TGTGCCAGCAGCTTGAGGGACACCCAGTACTTC. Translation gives CASSLRDTQYF.

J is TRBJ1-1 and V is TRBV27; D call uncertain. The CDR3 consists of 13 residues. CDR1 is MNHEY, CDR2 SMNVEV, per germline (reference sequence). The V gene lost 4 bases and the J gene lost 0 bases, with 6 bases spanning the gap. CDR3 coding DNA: TGTGCCAGCAGTTACTACGTGAACACTGAAGCTTTCTTT. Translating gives CASSYYVNTEAFF.

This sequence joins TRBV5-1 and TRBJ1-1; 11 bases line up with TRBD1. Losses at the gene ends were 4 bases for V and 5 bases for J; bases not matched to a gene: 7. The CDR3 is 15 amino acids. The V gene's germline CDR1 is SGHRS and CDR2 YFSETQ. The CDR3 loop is CASSRDRGKRTEAFF. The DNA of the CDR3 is TGCGCCAGCAGCCGGGACAGGGGGAAGAGGACTGAAGCTTTCTTT.

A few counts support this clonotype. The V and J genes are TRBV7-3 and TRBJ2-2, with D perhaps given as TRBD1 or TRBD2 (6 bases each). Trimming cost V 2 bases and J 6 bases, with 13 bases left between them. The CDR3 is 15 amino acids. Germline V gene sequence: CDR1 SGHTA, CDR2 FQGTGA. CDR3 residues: CASSLVQGRPGELFF. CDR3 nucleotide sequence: TGTGCCAGCAGCTTAGTTCAGGGGAGGCCCGGGGAGCTGTTTTTT.

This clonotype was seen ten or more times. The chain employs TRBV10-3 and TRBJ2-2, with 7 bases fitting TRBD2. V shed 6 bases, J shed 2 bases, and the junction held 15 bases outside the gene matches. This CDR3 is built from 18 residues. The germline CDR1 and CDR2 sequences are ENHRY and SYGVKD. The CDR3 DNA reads TGTGCCATCAGGGTCGAGTGGGAGGGCCACGAAAACACCGGGGAGCTGTTTTTT. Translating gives CAIRVEWEGHENTGELFF.

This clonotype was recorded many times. CDR3 sequence: CSVDIGAQNEKLFF. The CDR3 bases are TGCAGCGTTGACATTGGGGCCCAGAATGAAAAACTGTTTTTT. The J gene is TRBJ1-4, the V gene TRBV29-1, with D possibly TRBD1 on 5 matching bases. Trimming removed 3 bases from V and 5 bases from J, with 13 bases in between. The germline V gene encodes CDR1 SQVTM and CDR2 ANQGSEA. The CDR3 runs to 14 residues.

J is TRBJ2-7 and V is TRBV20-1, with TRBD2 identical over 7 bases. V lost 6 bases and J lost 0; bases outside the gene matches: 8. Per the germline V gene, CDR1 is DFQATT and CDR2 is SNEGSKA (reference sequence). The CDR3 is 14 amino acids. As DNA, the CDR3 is TGCAGTGCAATAACTAGCGAGACCTCCTACGAGCAGTACTTC. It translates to CSAITSETSYEQYF.

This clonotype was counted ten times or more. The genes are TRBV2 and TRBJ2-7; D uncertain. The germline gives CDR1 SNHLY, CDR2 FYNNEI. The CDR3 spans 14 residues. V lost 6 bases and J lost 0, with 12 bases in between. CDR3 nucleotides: TGTGCCAGCAGGGGATGGCTGTCCTCCTACGAGCAGTACTTC. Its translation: CASRGWLSSYEQYF. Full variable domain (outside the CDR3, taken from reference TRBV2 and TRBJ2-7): EPEVTQTPSHQVTQMGQEVILRCVPISNHLYFYWYRQILGQKVEFLVSFYNNEISEKSEIFDDQFSVERPDGSNFTLKIRSTKLEDSAMYFCASRGWLSSYEQYFGPGTRLTVT.

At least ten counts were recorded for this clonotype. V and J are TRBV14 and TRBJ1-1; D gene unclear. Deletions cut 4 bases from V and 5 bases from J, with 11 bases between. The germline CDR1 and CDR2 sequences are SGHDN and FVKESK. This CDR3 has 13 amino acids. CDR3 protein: CASSPSWRTEAFF. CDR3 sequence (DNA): TGTGCCAGCAGCCCCAGTTGGAGGACTGAAGCTTTCTTT. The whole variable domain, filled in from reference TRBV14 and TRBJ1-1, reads EAGVTQFPSHSVIEKGQTVTLRCDPISGHDNLYWYRRVMGKEIKFLLHFVKESKQDESGMPNNRFLAERTGGTYSTLKVQPAELEDSGVYFCASSPSWRTEAFFGQGTRLTVV.

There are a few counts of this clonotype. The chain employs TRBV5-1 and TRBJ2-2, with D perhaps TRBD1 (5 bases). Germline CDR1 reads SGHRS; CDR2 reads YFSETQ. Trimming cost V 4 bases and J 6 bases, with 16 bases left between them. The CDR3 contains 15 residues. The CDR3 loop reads CASSPGHAGAGELFF. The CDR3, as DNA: TGCGCCAGCAGCCCAGGACACGCTGGGGCCGGGGAGCTGTTTTTT.

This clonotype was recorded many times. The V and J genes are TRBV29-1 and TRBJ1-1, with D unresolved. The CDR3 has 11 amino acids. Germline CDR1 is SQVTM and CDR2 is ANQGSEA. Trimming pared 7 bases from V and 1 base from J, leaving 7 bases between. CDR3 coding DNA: TGCAGCGCGACCCAGAACACTGAAGCTTTCTTT. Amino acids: CSATQNTEAFF. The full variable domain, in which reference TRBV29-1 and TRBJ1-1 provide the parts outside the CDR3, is SAVISQKPSRDICQRGTSLTIQCQVDSQVTMMFWYRQQPGQSLTLIATANQGSEATYESGFVIDKFPISRPNLTFSTLTVSNMSPEDSSIYLCSATQNTEAFFGQGTRLTVV.

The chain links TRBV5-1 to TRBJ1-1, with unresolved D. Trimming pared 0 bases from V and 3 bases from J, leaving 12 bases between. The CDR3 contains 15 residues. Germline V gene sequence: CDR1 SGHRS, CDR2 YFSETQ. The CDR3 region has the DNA TGCGCCAGCAGCTTGGACGGCCCCGAAGACACTGAAGCTTTCTTT. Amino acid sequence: CASSLDGPEDTEAFF. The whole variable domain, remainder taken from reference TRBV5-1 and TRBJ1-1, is KAGVTQTPRYLIKTRGQQVTLSCSPISGHRSVSWYQQTPGQGLQFLFEYFSETQRNKGNFPGRFSGRQFSNSRSEMNVSTLELGDSALYLCASSLDGPEDTEAFFGQGTRLTVV.

CDR3 nucleotide sequence: TGTGCCATCAGTGAAGTAGGACATAGCTACGAGCAGTACTTC. It specifies CAISEVGHSYEQYF. The chain has TRBV10-3 and TRBJ2-7; D is possibly TRBD1 (5 bases). V lost 3 bases and J lost 3, with 12 bases in between. The CDR3 contains 14 residues. CDR1 is ENHRY, CDR2 SYGVKD, per germline.

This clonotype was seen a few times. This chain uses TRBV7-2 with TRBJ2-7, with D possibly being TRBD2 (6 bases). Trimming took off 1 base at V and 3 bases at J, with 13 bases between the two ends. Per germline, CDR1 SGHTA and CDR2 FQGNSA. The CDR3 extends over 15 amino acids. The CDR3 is CASSLGQGLYYEQYF. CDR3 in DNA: TGTGCCAGCAGCTTAGGTCAGGGACTTTACTACGAGCAGTACTTC.

CDR3 region: CSASPGLAGYEQYF. CDR3 nucleotide sequence: TGCAGTGCCAGCCCGGGACTAGCGGGCTACGAGCAGTACTTC. The V and J genes are TRBV20-1 and TRBJ2-7, with 12 bases matching TRBD2. V lost 6 bases and J lost 3; bases outside the gene matches: 6. The CDR3 loop spans 14 amino acids. The germline V gene has CDR1 DFQATT and CDR2 SNEGSKA (reference sequence).

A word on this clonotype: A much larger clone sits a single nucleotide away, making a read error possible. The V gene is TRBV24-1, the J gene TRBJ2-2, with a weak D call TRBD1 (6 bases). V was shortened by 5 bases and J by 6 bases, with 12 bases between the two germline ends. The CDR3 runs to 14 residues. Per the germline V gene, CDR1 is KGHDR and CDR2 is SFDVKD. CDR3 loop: CATSARQVAGELFF. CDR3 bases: TGTGCCACCAGTGCCCGACAGGTCGCCGGGGAGCTGTTTTTT.

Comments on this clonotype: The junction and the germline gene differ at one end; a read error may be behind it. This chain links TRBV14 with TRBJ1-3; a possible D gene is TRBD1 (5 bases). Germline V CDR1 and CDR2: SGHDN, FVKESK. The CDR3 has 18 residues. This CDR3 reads CASSQKGVRNFSGNAIYF. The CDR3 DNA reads TGTGCCAGCAGCCAAAAAGGGGTGAGGAACTTCTCTGGAAACGCCATATATTTT.

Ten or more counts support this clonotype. Here the CDR3 DNA reads TGTGCCAGCAGCTCCACCGGGACCGCTACTCAGCCCCAGCATTTT. It specifies CASSSTGTATQPQHF. This chain joins TRBV7-9 and TRBJ1-5; TRBD1 might be the D (5 bases). This CDR3 is 15 amino acids long. Germline V lookup: CDR1 SEHNR, CDR2 FQNEAQ (reference sequence). The germline V and J ends were trimmed by 4 bases and 6 bases, with 16 bases remaining between them.

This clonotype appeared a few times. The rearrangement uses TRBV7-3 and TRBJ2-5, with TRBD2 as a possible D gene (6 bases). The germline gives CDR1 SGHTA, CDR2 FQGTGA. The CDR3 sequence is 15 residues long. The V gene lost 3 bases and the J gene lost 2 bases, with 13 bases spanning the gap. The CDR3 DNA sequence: TGTGCCAGCAGCTTTTCGGGGAGGTCACAAGAGACCCAGTACTTC. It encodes CASSFSGRSQETQYF.

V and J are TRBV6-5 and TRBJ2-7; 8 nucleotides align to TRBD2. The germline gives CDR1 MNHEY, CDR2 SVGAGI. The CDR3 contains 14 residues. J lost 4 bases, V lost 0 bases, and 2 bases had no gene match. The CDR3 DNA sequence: TGTGCCAGCAGTTACTCGCCTAGCGGGTACGAGCAGTACTTC. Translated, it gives CASSYSPSGYEQYF.